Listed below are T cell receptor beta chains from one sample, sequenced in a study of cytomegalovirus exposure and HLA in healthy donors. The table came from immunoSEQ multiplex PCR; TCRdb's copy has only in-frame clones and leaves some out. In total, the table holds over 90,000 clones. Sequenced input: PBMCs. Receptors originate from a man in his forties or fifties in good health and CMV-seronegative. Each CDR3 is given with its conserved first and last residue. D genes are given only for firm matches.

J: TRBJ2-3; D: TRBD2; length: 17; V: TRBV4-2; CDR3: CASSQGTGTSEVGTQYF; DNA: TGTGCCAGCAGCCAAGGTACCGGGACTAGCGAGGTTGGTACGCAGTATTTT
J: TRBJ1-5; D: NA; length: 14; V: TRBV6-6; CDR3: CASSYDGGNQPQHF; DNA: TGTGCCAGCAGCTACGACGGGGGGAATCAGCCCCAGCATTTT
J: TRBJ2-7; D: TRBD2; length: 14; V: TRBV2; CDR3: CASSELASGYEQYF; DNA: TGTGCCAGCAGTGAACTCGCTAGCGGTTACGAGCAGTACTTC
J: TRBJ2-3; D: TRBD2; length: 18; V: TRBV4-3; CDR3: CASSQESQLAGGWDTQYF; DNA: TGCGCCAGCAGCCAAGAATCTCAACTAGCGGGTGGGTGGGATACGCAGTATTTT
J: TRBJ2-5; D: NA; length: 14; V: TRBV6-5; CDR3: CASSRGAYQETQYF; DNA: TGTGCCAGCAGCCGGGGGGCGTACCAAGAGACCCAGTACTTC
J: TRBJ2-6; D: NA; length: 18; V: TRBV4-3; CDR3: CASSQESVGGTGANVLTF; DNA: TGCGCCAGCAGCCAAGAAAGTGTCGGGGGTACCGGGGCCAACGTCCTGACTTTC
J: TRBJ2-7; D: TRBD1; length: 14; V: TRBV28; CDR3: CASSLTGTDKKQYF; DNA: TGTGCCAGCAGTTTGACCGGGACAGACAAGAAGCAGTACTTC
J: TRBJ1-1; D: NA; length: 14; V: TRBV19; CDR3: CASSDWGDVTEAFF; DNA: TGTGCCAGTAGCGATTGGGGGGATGTCACTGAAGCTTTCTTT
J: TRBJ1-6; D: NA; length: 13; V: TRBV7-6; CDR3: CASSLNSPSPLHF; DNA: TGTGCCAGCAGCTTAAACAGCCCCTCACCCCTCCACTTT
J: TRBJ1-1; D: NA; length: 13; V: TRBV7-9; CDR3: CASSPGQYTEAFF; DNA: TGTGCCAGCAGCCCCGGACAGTACACTGAAGCTTTCTTT
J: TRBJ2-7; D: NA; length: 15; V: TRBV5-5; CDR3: CASSYRIAGQEEQYF; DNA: TGTGCCAGCAGCTACAGGATAGCAGGGCAGGAGGAGCAGTACTTC
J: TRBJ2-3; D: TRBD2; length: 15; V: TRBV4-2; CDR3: CASSQIAGGTDTQYF; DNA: TGTGCCAGCAGCCAGATAGCGGGCGGCACAGATACGCAGTATTTT
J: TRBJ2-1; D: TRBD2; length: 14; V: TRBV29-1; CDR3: CSAAGLAVYNEQFF; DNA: TGCAGCGCCGCAGGACTAGCGGTCTACAATGAGCAGTTCTTC
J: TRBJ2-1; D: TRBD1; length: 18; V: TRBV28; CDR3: CASSFEGARAAAYNEQFF; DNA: TGTGCCAGCAGTTTCGAGGGGGCGCGAGCGGCGGCGTACAATGAGCAGTTCTTC
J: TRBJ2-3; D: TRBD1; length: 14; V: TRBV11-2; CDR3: CASSLGTGGDTQYF; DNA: TGTGCCAGCAGCTTGGGAACAGGGGGAGATACGCAGTATTTT
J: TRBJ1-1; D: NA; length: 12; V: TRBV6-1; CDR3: CASSLAETEAFF; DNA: TGTGCCAGCAGCCTCGCAGAAACTGAAGCTTTCTTT
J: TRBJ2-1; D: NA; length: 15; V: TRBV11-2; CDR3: CASSLDRRLDREQFF; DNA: TGTGCCAGCAGCTTAGATCGGAGGTTGGATCGAGAGCAGTTCTTC
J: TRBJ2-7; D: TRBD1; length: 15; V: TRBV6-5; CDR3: CASRRDSSISYEQYF; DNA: TGTGCCAGCAGACGGGACAGTTCAATCTCCTACGAGCAGTACTTC
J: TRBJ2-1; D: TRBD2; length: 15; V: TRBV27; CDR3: CASSSGLAGGVEQFF; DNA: TGTGCCAGCAGTTCAGGACTAGCGGGAGGGGTTGAGCAGTTCTTC
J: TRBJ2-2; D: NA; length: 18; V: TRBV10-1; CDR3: CASSESFIGSVKDGELFF; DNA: TGCGCCAGCAGTGAGTCGTTCATCGGGAGTGTAAAAGACGGGGAGCTGTTTTTT